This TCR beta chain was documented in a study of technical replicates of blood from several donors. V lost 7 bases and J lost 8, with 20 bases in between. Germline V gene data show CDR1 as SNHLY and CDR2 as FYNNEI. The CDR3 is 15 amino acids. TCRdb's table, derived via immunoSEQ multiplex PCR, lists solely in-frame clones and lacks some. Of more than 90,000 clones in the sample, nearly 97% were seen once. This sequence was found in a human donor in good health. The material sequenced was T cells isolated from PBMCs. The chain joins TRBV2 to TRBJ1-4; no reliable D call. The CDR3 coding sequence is TGTGCCAGCAAAGAAAGGGCGGCAGCGGGGGAAAAACTGTTTTTT. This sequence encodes CASKERAAAGEKLFF.